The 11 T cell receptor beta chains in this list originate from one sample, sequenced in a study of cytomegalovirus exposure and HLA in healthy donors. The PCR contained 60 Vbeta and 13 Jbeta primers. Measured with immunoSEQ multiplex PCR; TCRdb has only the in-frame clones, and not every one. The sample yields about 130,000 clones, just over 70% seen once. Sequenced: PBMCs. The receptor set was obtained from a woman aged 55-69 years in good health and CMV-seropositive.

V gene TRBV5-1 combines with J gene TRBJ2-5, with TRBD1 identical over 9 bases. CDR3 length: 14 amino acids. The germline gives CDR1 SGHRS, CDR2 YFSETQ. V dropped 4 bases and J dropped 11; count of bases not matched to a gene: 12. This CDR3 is CASSPDRGVREQYF. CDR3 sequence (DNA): TGCGCCAGCAGCCCAGACAGGGGGGTTAGGGAGCAGTACTTC.

The CDR3: CASSASQNYGYTF. The CDR3 region has the DNA TGCGCCAGCAGCGCCTCACAGAACTATGGCTACACCTTC. This chain joins TRBV5-1 and TRBJ1-2, with D hard to call. From germline, CDR1 is SGHRS and CDR2 YFSETQ. V lost 4 bases and J 2 bases, leaving 9 bases between the germline ends. The CDR3 spans 13 residues.

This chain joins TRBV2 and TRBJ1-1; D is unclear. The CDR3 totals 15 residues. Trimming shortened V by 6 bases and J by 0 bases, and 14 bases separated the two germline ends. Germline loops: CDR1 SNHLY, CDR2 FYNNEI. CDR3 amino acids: CASSPESYLNTEAFF. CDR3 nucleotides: TGTGCCAGCAGCCCCGAGTCCTACTTGAACACTGAAGCTTTCTTT.

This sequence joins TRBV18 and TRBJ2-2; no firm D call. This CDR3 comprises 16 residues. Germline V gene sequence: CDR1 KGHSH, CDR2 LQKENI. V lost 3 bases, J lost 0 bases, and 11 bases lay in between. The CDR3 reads CASSPNGGTNTGELFF. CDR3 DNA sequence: TGTGCCAGCTCACCGAATGGCGGTACGAACACCGGGGAGCTGTTTTTT. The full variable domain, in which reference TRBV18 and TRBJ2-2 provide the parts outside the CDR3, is NAGVMQNPRHLVRRRGQEARLRCSPMKGHSHVYWYRQLPEEGLKFMVYLQKENIIDESGMPKERFSAEFPKEGPSILRIQQVVRGDSAAYFCASSPNGGTNTGELFFGEGSRLTVL.

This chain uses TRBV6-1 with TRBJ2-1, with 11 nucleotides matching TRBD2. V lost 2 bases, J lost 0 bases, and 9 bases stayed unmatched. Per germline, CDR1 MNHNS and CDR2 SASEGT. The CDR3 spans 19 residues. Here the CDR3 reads CASSELLAGATSSYNEQFF. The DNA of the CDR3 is TGTGCCAGCAGTGAATTACTAGCGGGGGCGACGAGCTCCTACAATGAGCAGTTCTTC.

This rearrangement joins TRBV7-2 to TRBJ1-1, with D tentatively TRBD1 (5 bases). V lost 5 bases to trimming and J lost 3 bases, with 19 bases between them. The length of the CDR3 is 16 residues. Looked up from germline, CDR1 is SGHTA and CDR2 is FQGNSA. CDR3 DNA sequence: TGTGCCAGCAGCCTCCTACCCGGGGGAGGGTACACTGAAGCTTTCTTT. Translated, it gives CASSLLPGGGYTEAFF.

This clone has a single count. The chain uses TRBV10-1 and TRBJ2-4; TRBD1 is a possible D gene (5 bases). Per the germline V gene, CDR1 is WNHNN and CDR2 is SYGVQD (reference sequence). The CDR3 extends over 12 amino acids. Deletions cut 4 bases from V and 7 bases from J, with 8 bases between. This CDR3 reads CASSGQGNIQYF. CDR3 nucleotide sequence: TGCGCCAGCAGTGGGCAGGGTAACATTCAGTACTTC.

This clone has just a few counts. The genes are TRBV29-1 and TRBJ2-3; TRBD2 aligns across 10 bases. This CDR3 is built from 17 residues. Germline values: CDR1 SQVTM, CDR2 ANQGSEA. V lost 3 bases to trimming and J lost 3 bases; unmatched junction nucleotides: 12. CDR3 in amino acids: CSVDSRYSGGRTDTQYF. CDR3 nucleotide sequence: TGCAGCGTTGATTCTAGATATAGCGGGGGGAGAACAGATACGCAGTATTTT.

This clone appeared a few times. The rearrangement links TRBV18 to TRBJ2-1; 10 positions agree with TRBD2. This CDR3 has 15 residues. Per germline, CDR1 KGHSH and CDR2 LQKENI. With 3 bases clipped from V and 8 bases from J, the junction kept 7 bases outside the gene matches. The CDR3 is CASSPTLAGRDEQFF. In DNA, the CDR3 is TGTGCCAGCTCACCTACACTAGCGGGGCGCGATGAGCAGTTCTTC.

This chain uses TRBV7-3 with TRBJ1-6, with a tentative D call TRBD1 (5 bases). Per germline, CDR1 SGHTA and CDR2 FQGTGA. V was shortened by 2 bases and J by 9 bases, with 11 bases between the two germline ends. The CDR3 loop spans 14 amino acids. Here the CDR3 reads CASSLGGFGSPLHF. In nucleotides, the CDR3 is TGTGCCAGCAGCTTAGGGGGGTTTGGTTCACCCCTCCACTTT.

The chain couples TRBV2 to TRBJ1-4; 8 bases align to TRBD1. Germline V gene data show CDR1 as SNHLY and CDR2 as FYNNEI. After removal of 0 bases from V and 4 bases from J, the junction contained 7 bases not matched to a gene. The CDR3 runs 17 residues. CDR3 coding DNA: TGTGCCAGCAGTGAAGCGGGCAGGGGGCATGTTAATGAAAAACTGTTTTTT. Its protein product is CASSEAGRGHVNEKLFF.